Each of the 9 T cell receptor beta chains below was sequenced from the same sample in a study of regulatory T cells in long-lasting Graves disease. With iRepertoire HTBI primers and Arm-PCR of CDR3 regions, TCR beta libraries were built. TCRdb passed the multiplex PCR reads through MiXCR, listing each CDR3 protein once. Seen here are some 450,000 distinct CDR3 sequences, roughly a quarter observed once, and the top ten hold about 26%. Regarding time point: persistent/refractory GD, antithyroid drugs over 5 years with positive TRAb. PBMCs were the source of the RNA used for TCR sequencing. The sequencing here drew on peripheral blood mononuclear cells (PBMCs), taken when the disease was refractory, from a patient treated with antithyroid drugs. All receptors derive from a female donor with Graves disease.

In its sample, this clonotype was seen many times. The chain carries TRBV28 and TRBJ1-1, with D possibly being TRBD1 (5 bases). From germline, CDR1 is MDHEN and CDR2 SYDVKM. The CDR3 has 14 amino acids. V was shortened by 3 bases and J by 9 bases, with 17 bases between the two germline ends. CDR3 protein: CASSFTLGPKKAFF. The CDR3 nucleotides read TGTGCCAGCAGTTTTACTTTGGGACCCAAGAAAGCTTTCTTT. The full variable domain, rest sourced from reference TRBV28 and TRBJ1-1, is DVKVTQSSRYLVKRTGEKVFLECVQDMDHENMFWYRQDPGLGLRLIYFSYDVKMKEKGDIPEGYSVSREKKERFSLILESASTNQTSMYLCASSFTLGPKKAFFGQGTRLTVV.

This clonotype has a handful of counts. J is TRBJ2-5 and V is TRBV27; possibly TRBD1 for D (5 bases). CDR1 is MNHEY, CDR2 SMNVEV, per germline (reference sequence). The length of the CDR3 is 11 residues. The V end was cut by 7 bases, the J end by 4 bases, with 7 bases between. The CDR3 loop reads CASIRGETQYF. The DNA of the CDR3 is TGTGCCAGCATTAGGGGAGAGACCCAGTACTTC.

At least ten counts were recorded for this clonotype. The chain employs TRBV5-1 and TRBJ2-7, with TRBD2 identical over 15 bases. CDR1 SGHRS and CDR2 YFSETQ come from the germline V gene. V trimming: 4 bases; J trimming: 4 bases; junction bases outside the gene matches: 3. CDR3 length: 15 amino acids. DNA of the CDR3: TGCGCCAGCAGCGGGACTAGCGGGAGGCAGTACGAGCAGTACTTC. It translates to CASSGTSGRQYEQYF.

This clonotype was seen many times. The genes are TRBV2 and TRBJ2-7; D gene uncertain. Germline CDR1 is SNHLY and CDR2 is FYNNEI. V dropped 3 bases and J dropped 1 base, with 7 bases sitting between them. The CDR3 has 13 amino acids. CDR3 in DNA: TGTGCCAGCAGTGAGCGGCTGTCCTACGAGCAGTACTTC. This translates into CASSERLSYEQYF.

This clonotype has at least ten counts. The chain couples TRBV20-1 to TRBJ2-7, with 14 bases fitting TRBD2. After removal of 1 base from V and 5 bases from J, the junction contained 4 bases not matched to a gene. CDR3 size: 15 residues. Germline V gene sequence: CDR1 DFQATT, CDR2 SNEGSKA (reference sequence). CDR3 DNA: TGCAGTGCTAGAGGGGGACTAGCGGGAGTCCACGAGCAGTACTTC. Amino acids: CSARGGLAGVHEQYF.

The rearrangement uses TRBV20-1 and TRBJ1-1; a weak D match, TRBD1 (5 bases). This CDR3 is 12 amino acids long. The germline CDR1 and CDR2 sequences are DFQATT and SNEGSKA (reference sequence). CDR3 in amino acids: CSRDHLNTEAFF. The DNA of the CDR3 is TGCAGCCGGGACCACTTGAACACTGAAGCTTTCTTT.

The chain joins TRBV7-9 to TRBJ2-7; D gene uncertain. Trimming removed 2 bases from V and 0 bases from J, with 8 bases in between. The germline V gene has CDR1 SEHNR and CDR2 FQNEAQ (reference sequence). The CDR3 is 14 amino acids. CDR3 protein: CASSLSIVSYEQYF. The CDR3 DNA sequence: TGTGCCAGCAGCTTAAGCATAGTCTCCTACGAGCAGTACTTC.

This clonotype is a singleton in its sample. This rearrangement joins TRBV2 to TRBJ2-1; 8 nucleotides line up with TRBD1. This CDR3 contains 15 residues. From germline, CDR1 is SNHLY and CDR2 FYNNEI. V dropped 5 bases and J dropped 7; count of bases not matched to a gene: 10. The CDR3 DNA reads as TGTGCCAGCAGTTTTGACAGGGGAAAATCGAATGAGCAGTTCTTC. Protein product: CASSFDRGKSNEQFF. The variable domain in full, with the rest retrieved from reference TRBV2 and TRBJ2-1, is EPEVTQTPSHQVTQMGQEVILRCVPISNHLYFYWYRQILGQKVEFLVSFYNNEISEKSEIFDDQFSVERPDGSNFTLKIRSTKLEDSAMYFCASSFDRGKSNEQFFGPGTRLTVL.

There are many counts of this clonotype. This chain connects TRBV28 to TRBJ1-3, with D maybe TRBD1 (6 bases). Deletions cut 9 bases from V and 1 base from J, with 10 bases between. The CDR3 runs to 13 residues. Germline V gene lookup returns CDR1 MDHEN and CDR2 SYDVKM. CDR3 sequence: CASQGFSGNTIYF. The CDR3 region has the DNA TGTGCCAGTCAGGGGTTTTCTGGAAACACCATATATTTT.